These 25 T cell receptor beta chains were all obtained from the same sample, sequenced in a study of cytomegalovirus exposure and HLA in healthy donors. Here immunoSEQ multiplex PCR was the method, and the copy in TCRdb shows in-frame clones only, minus some. The table lists approximately 150,000 clones, more than 75% of them singletons. The sequenced sample was PBMCs. Receptor source: a man aged 18 to 30 in good health and CMV-seropositive.

CDR3 sequence (DNA): TGTGCCAGCAGTGAAGGACACAAGCAGCCCCAGCATTTT. It yields the protein CASSEGHKQPQHF. This rearrangement joins TRBV27 to TRBJ1-5; tentatively, D is TRBD1 (5 bases). The V and J ends lost 5 bases and 7 bases respectively, with 12 bases between them. The germline CDR1 and CDR2 sequences are MNHEY and SMNVEV (reference sequence). This CDR3 has 13 amino acids.

The genes are TRBV11-2 and TRBJ2-5; D perhaps matches TRBD2 (6 bases). Trimming shortened V by 3 bases and J by 5 bases, and 7 bases separated the two germline ends. Per the germline V gene, CDR1 is SGHAT and CDR2 is FQNNGV. The CDR3 length is 12 residues. This CDR3 reads CASSLGRETQYF. The CDR3, as DNA: TGTGCCAGCAGCTTGGGGAGGGAGACCCAGTACTTC.

The genes are TRBV15 and TRBJ2-3, with 7 positions matching TRBD2. CDR3 size: 14 residues. V gave up 7 bases and J gave up 4 bases; unmatched junction bases: 8. The germline V gene has CDR1 LNHNV and CDR2 YYDKDF (reference sequence). CDR3 DNA sequence: TGTGCCACCAAAGCTGAGAGCGGGGCAGATACGCAGTATTTT. Protein: CATKAESGADTQYF. The whole variable domain, remainder taken from reference TRBV15 and TRBJ2-3, is DAMVIQNPRYQVTQFGKPVTLSCSQTLNHNVMYWYQQKSSQAPKLLFHYYDKDFNNEADTPDNFQSRRPNTSFCFLDIRSPGLGDTAMYLCATKAESGADTQYFGPGTRLTVL.

The chain has TRBV11-2 and TRBJ1-2, with D maybe TRBD1 (5 bases). Per the germline V gene, CDR1 is SGHAT and CDR2 is FQNNGV. The germline V and J ends were trimmed by 1 base and 6 bases, with 9 bases remaining between them. This CDR3 spans 13 amino acids. The chain's CDR3 is CASSLATAHGYTF. In DNA form, the CDR3 reads TGTGCCAGCAGCTTAGCGACAGCCCATGGCTACACCTTC.

The genes are TRBV30 and TRBJ2-1; a weak D match, TRBD2 (6 bases). Trimming shortened V by 8 bases and J by 6 bases, and 20 bases separated the two germline ends. Looked up from germline, CDR1 is GTSNPN and CDR2 is SVGIG (reference sequence). CDR3 length: 14 amino acids. The DNA of the CDR3 is TGTGCCCACAGCCCGGGAGTGGCAGGCAATGAGCAGTTCTTC. Translating it yields CAHSPGVAGNEQFF.

J is TRBJ1-5 and V is TRBV6-5; TRBD1 is a possible D gene (5 bases). Per the germline V gene, CDR1 is MNHEY and CDR2 is SVGAGI. This CDR3 contains 13 residues. V was pared by 8 bases and J by 5 bases, with 13 bases between. This CDR3 is CASRLGVYQPQHF. The DNA of the CDR3 is TGTGCCAGCCGGTTAGGGGTGTATCAGCCCCAGCATTTT.

The V and J genes are TRBV19 and TRBJ2-7, with D perhaps TRBD2 (5 bases). The V end lost 3 bases, the J end lost 6 bases, and 12 bases lay between the germline ends. The CDR3 contains 13 residues. CDR1 and CDR2 from the germline V gene are LNHDA and SQIVND (reference sequence). CDR3 nucleotide sequence: TGTGCCAGTAGTATTGGCCGGGGTGGCGAGCAGTACTTC. Protein: CASSIGRGGEQYF.

The chain carries TRBV10-2 and TRBJ2-1; 7 bases map to TRBD1. The length of the CDR3 is 13 residues. V lost 6 bases and J lost 7; bases outside the gene matches: 6. Looked up from germline, CDR1 is WSHSY and CDR2 is SAAADI. CDR3 residues: CASRQTGFNEQFF. CDR3 sequence (DNA): TGCGCCAGCAGACAGACAGGGTTTAATGAGCAGTTCTTC.

The genes are TRBV6-5 and TRBJ2-7; 8 bases align to TRBD1. The V gene's germline CDR1 is MNHEY and CDR2 SVGAGI. This CDR3 is built from 13 residues. After removal of 2 bases from V and 6 bases from J, the junction contained 3 bases not matched to a gene. In nucleotides, the CDR3 is TGTGCCAGCAGTTACGCAGGGGGCGGCGAGCAGTACTTC. Protein sequence: CASSYAGGGEQYF.

The V and J genes are TRBV5-1 and TRBJ2-5, with 8 bases fitting TRBD2. The germline V gene encodes CDR1 SGHRS and CDR2 YFSETQ. V was clipped by 4 bases and J by 2 bases; unmatched bases: 4. The CDR3 covers 14 residues. CDR3 sequence reads: CASSREGKQETQYF. The CDR3 bases are TGCGCCAGCAGCCGGGAGGGGAAACAAGAGACCCAGTACTTC.

The V call is TRBV5-1, the J call TRBJ1-1; D is ambiguous. The V gene lost 4 bases and the J gene lost 4 bases, with 14 bases spanning the gap. The germline V gene has CDR1 SGHRS and CDR2 YFSETQ. The length of the CDR3 is 14 residues. The CDR3 loop is CASSPVILSTEAFF. In DNA form, the CDR3 reads TGCGCCAGCAGCCCGGTTATTTTGTCCACTGAAGCTTTCTTT.

V gene TRBV10-2 combines with J gene TRBJ2-7; TRBD1 is a possible D gene (5 bases). CDR1 WSHSY and CDR2 SAAADI come from the germline V gene. The CDR3 sequence is 13 residues long. Trimming removed 4 bases at V and 3 bases at J, with 10 bases between. The chain's CDR3 is CASSVGLRYEQYF. The DNA for the CDR3 is TGCGCCAGCAGTGTGGGGCTTCGCTACGAGCAGTACTTC.

The chain couples TRBV27 to TRBJ2-3; D is uncertain. The germline gives CDR1 MNHEY, CDR2 SMNVEV (reference sequence). The length of the CDR3 is 16 residues. Between the trimmed V and J ends, which lost 4 bases and 0 bases, there was a span of 14 bases. The CDR3 is CASSSFFRASTDTQYF. The DNA for the CDR3 is TGTGCCAGCAGTTCGTTCTTCCGCGCTAGCACAGATACGCAGTATTTT.

This chain uses TRBV19 with TRBJ2-1; 7 bases fit TRBD2. The CDR3 is 17 residues long. V lost 3 bases, J lost 4 bases, and 12 bases stayed unmatched. Germline CDR1 LNHDA, CDR2 SQIVND (reference sequence). CDR3: CASSIGGGRVGYNEQFF. The CDR3 nucleotides read TGTGCCAGTAGTATTGGGGGAGGGAGAGTAGGGTACAATGAGCAGTTCTTC. Using reference TRBV19 and TRBJ2-1 for the parts outside the CDR3, the full variable domain is DGGITQSPKYLFRKEGQNVTLSCEQNLNHDAMYWYRQDPGQGLRLIYYSQIVNDFQKGDIAEGYSVSREKKESFPLTVTSAQKNPTAFYLCASSIGGGRVGYNEQFFGPGTRLTVL.

This clone was picked up one time. The rearrangement uses TRBV11-3 and TRBJ2-3; 11 bases match TRBD2. The germline V gene has CDR1 SGHNT and CDR2 YENEEA. The junction had 3 bases not matched to a gene; V was cut back by 4 bases and J by 3 bases. The CDR3 spans 15 residues. The CDR3 DNA follows: TGTGCCAGCAGCTCGGGACTAGCGGTGACAGATACGCAGTATTTT. As protein: CASSSGLAVTDTQYF.

CDR3: CASSSTEGQHHSYEQYF. The DNA of the CDR3 is TGTGCCAGCAGCTCAACGGAGGGACAGCACCATTCCTACGAGCAGTACTTC. The rearrangement joins TRBV7-9 to TRBJ2-7; D might be TRBD1 (7 bases). CDR1 is SEHNR, CDR2 FQNEAQ, per germline (reference sequence). V was clipped by 4 bases and J by 1 base, with 20 bases between them. There are 17 residues in the CDR3.

This chain links TRBV5-1 with TRBJ1-4; D remains unclear. Germline CDR1 reads SGHRS; CDR2 reads YFSETQ. V shed 0 bases and J shed 6 bases, with 9 bases lying between them. The CDR3 loop spans 14 amino acids. CDR3 DNA: TGCGCCAGCAGCTTGGCTGGAGCCTATGAAAAACTGTTTTTT. It is translated as CASSLAGAYEKLFF.

This chain uses TRBV10-3 with TRBJ1-2; 10 bases line up with TRBD1. The germline V gene has CDR1 ENHRY and CDR2 SYGVKD. V was clipped by 3 bases and J by 6 bases; unmatched bases: 7. The CDR3 sequence is 15 residues long. The CDR3 DNA sequence: TGTGCCATCAGTGACGACAGGGGGCCGTCGAATGGCTACACCTTC. Translating it yields CAISDDRGPSNGYTF.

This clone was detected a few times. The V and J genes are TRBV11-2 and TRBJ2-5, with 11 bases aligning to TRBD2. The ends lost 1 base at V and 2 bases at J; junction bases unmatched: 9. From germline, CDR1 is SGHAT and CDR2 FQNNGV. The CDR3 totals 18 residues. The CDR3 region is CASSLALRLAGLQETQYF. The CDR3, as DNA: TGTGCCAGCAGCTTAGCCCTACGACTAGCGGGATTACAAGAGACCCAGTACTTC.

The chain joins TRBV4-1 to TRBJ2-7; 9 nucleotides match TRBD1. V was clipped by 4 bases and J by 6 bases; unmatched bases: 7. The CDR3 covers 14 residues. Germline V gives CDR1 MGHRA, CDR2 YSYEKL. The CDR3: CASSLWTGAREQYF. In nucleotides, the CDR3 is TGCGCCAGCAGCCTTTGGACAGGGGCGCGCGAGCAGTACTTC.

The V gene is TRBV6-5, the J gene TRBJ1-2; possibly TRBD1 for D (6 bases). From germline, CDR1 is MNHEY and CDR2 SVGAGI. Trimming stripped 3 bases from V and 8 bases from J, with 13 bases between. This CDR3 comprises 13 residues. In DNA, the CDR3 is TGTGCCAGCAGTTATGGGGGGGCCGAGGGCTACACCTTC. This encodes CASSYGGAEGYTF.

The CDR3 DNA reads TGTGCCAGCAGCTTGTGGCAGGGGGCCCGAGAGCAGTTCTTC. Protein sequence: CASSLWQGAREQFF. The chain links TRBV5-4 to TRBJ2-1, with 8 bases fitting TRBD1. The germline gives CDR1 SGHNT, CDR2 YYREEE (reference sequence). V was clipped by 1 base and J by 10 bases; unmatched bases: 7. CDR3 length: 14 amino acids.

The J gene is TRBJ2-1, the V gene TRBV27, with 8 bases matching TRBD2. The germline gives CDR1 MNHEY, CDR2 SMNVEV (reference sequence). The CDR3 runs to 15 residues. J lost 7 bases, V lost 0 bases, and 5 bases had no gene match. CDR3 in amino acids: CASSLSAGGHNEQFF. In DNA, the CDR3 is TGTGCCAGCAGTTTATCGGCGGGAGGTCATAATGAGCAGTTCTTC.

In its sample, this clone was seen once. V is TRBV5-4 and J is TRBJ2-1, with D possibly TRBD2 on 5 matching bases. The CDR3 has 15 residues. V was cut by 6 bases and J by 3 bases, with 16 bases left in between. Germline V lookup: CDR1 SGHNT, CDR2 YYREEE (reference sequence). The CDR3 sequence: CASKERNEGYNEQFF. The CDR3 nucleotides read TGTGCCAGCAAAGAGCGGAATGAGGGCTACAATGAGCAGTTCTTC.

The chain couples TRBV5-1 to TRBJ1-1; perhaps TRBD1 as D (5 bases). The V end lost 2 bases, the J end lost 4 bases, and 15 bases lay between the germline ends. Looked up from germline, CDR1 is SGHRS and CDR2 is YFSETQ. The CDR3 is made up of 15 amino acids. Written as DNA, the CDR3 is TGCGCCAGCAGCTTTACGCAGGGTTCTGGCACTGAAGCTTTCTTT. It specifies CASSFTQGSGTEAFF.